Included here is one TCR beta chain sequence, with context. Germline V gene sequence: CDR1 SGHDT, CDR2 YYEEEE. The CDR3 extends over 13 amino acids. Between the trimmed V and J ends, which lost 1 base and 6 bases, there was a span of 10 bases. This entry is derived from a study of control samples from healthy donors and cancer patients. Assay: immunoSEQ multiplex PCR; the TCRdb copy retains only in-frame clones and omits some. The sample holds 350,000 to 450,000 clones, approximately 90% seen once. The sample comprised PBMCs. The chain links TRBV5-6 to TRBJ1-1; the D is unclear. The TCR originated in a man between 35 and 55 years old with head and neck cancer. The CDR3 is CASSLWGIAEAFF. The CDR3 DNA reads TGTGCCAGCAGCTTGTGGGGTATCGCTGAAGCTTTCTTT.